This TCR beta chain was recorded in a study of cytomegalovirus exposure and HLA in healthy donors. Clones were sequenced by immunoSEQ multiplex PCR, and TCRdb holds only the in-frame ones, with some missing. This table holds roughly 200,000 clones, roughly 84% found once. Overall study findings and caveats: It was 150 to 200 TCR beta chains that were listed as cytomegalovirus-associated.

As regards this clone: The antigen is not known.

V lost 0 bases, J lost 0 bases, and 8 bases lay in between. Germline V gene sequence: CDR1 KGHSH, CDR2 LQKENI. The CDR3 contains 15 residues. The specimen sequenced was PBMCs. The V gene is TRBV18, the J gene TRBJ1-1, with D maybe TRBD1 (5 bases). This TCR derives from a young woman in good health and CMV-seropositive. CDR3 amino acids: CASSPPRTMNTEAFF. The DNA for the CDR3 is TGTGCCAGCTCACCACCGAGGACAATGAACACTGAAGCTTTCTTT. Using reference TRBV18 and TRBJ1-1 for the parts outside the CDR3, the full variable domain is NAGVMQNPRHLVRRRGQEARLRCSPMKGHSHVYWYRQLPEEGLKFMVYLQKENIIDESGMPKERFSAEFPKEGPSILRIQQVVRGDSAAYFCASSPPRTMNTEAFFGQGTRLTVV.